This passage covers 14 T cell receptor beta chains from one sample sequenced in a study of cytomegalovirus exposure and HLA in healthy donors. The PCR was carried out with 60 Vbeta primers and 13 Jbeta primers. TCRdb's table, derived via immunoSEQ multiplex PCR, lists solely in-frame clones and lacks some. The sample has over 150,000 clones, around 82% seen once. The specimen sequenced was PBMCs. The receptors derive from a boy aged 2-15 years in good health and CMV-seronegative.

The J gene is TRBJ2-2, the V gene TRBV7-3; TRBD1 agrees at 9 bases. The CDR3 consists of 15 residues. With V trimmed by 3 bases and J by 5 bases, 4 bases remained unmatched. Germline CDR1 reads SGHTA; CDR2 reads FQGTGA. CDR3 residues: CASSFRTGDTGELFF. The CDR3 nucleotides read TGTGCCAGCAGCTTTAGGACAGGGGATACCGGGGAGCTGTTTTTT.

The rearrangement uses TRBV11-2 and TRBJ1-1; no firm D call. Per germline, CDR1 SGHAT and CDR2 FQNNGV. With 7 bases removed from V and 8 bases from J, the gap between germline ends came to 23 bases. This CDR3 comprises 15 residues. Here the CDR3 DNA reads TGTGCCAGCACCTTCCCAAACATACCTTCGATCGAAGCTTTCTTT. Its translation: CASTFPNIPSIEAFF.

The chain recombines TRBV5-5 with TRBJ2-5; TRBD1 aligns across 11 bases. J gave up 5 bases and V 4 bases, and 10 bases lay outside the gene matches. The CDR3 loop spans 16 amino acids. Germline V gives CDR1 SGHKS, CDR2 YYEKEE (reference sequence). The CDR3 DNA follows: TGTGCCAGCAGCCTCGCGCGGACAGGGGGCTGGGAGACCCAGTACTTC. Residues: CASSLARTGGWETQYF.

The genes are TRBV27 and TRBJ2-2; 14 nucleotides agree with TRBD2. The CDR3 runs 16 residues. Germline V gene data show CDR1 as MNHEY and CDR2 as SMNVEV (reference sequence). After removal of 4 bases from V and 7 bases from J, the junction contained 5 bases not matched to a gene. The CDR3 loop is CASSSTSGRAVGELFF. The CDR3 DNA sequence: TGTGCCAGCAGTTCGACTAGCGGGAGGGCTGTCGGGGAGCTGTTTTTT.

The rearrangement uses TRBV6-5 and TRBJ2-5, with TRBD1 as a possible D gene (6 bases). The J call is uncertain, as TRBJ2-7 better fits the DNA end. This CDR3 is 14 amino acids long. Germline values: CDR1 MNHEY, CDR2 SVGAGI. DNA of the CDR3: TGTGCCAGCAGTTACTTTCCCAGGGACAACGAGCAGTACTTC. This translates into CASSYFPRDNEQYF.

The chain links TRBV15 to TRBJ2-6; 7 bases are a match to TRBD1. The CDR3 spans 15 residues. The germline V gene encodes CDR1 LNHNV and CDR2 YYDKDF (reference sequence). Trimming at V came to 5 bases and at J to 1 base, leaving 2 bases not matched to a gene. CDR3 nucleotide sequence: TGTGCCACCAGCCAGGGGGTGTCTGGGGCCAACGTCCTGACTTTC. Its protein is CATSQGVSGANVLTF.

For the CDR3, the DNA is TGTGCCAGCAGCTTAGGGCGAAGCGGGGGCACTTACACTGAAGCTTTCTTT. Its translation: CASSLGRSGGTYTEAFF. The rearrangement uses TRBV11-2 and TRBJ1-1; TRBD1 is a possible D gene (6 bases). The CDR3 covers 17 residues. Germline V gene lookup returns CDR1 SGHAT and CDR2 FQNNGV. V lost 1 base, J lost 3 bases, and 18 bases lay in between.

The chain uses TRBV28 and TRBJ1-1; 8 bases are a match to TRBD1. From germline, CDR1 is MDHEN and CDR2 SYDVKM. V shed 7 bases and J 1 base; nucleotides not matched to a gene: 11. CDR3 length equals 16 residues. CDR3: CASNDFPRGPNTEAFF. DNA for the CDR3: TGTGCCAGCAATGACTTTCCCAGGGGGCCGAACACTGAAGCTTTCTTT.

This chain joins TRBV2 and TRBJ2-1; a weak D match, TRBD2 (5 bases). Trimming pared 7 bases from V and 2 bases from J, leaving 12 bases between. Germline CDR1 is SNHLY and CDR2 is FYNNEI. The CDR3 is 14 residues long. DNA for the CDR3: TGTGCCAGCAAGACGGGATTCGCCTACAATGAGCAGTTCTTC. It translates to CASKTGFAYNEQFF.

The V gene is TRBV7-9, the J gene TRBJ1-2, with 7 bases lining up with TRBD1. After removal of 3 bases from V and 4 bases from J, the junction contained 5 bases not matched to a gene. This CDR3 contains 14 residues. Per germline, CDR1 SEHNR and CDR2 FQNEAQ (reference sequence). DNA for the CDR3: TGTGCCAGCAGCTTTGGAGGGGGCGGCTATGGCTACACCTTC. As protein: CASSFGGGGYGYTF.

V gene TRBV27 combines with J gene TRBJ2-5; 10 nucleotides agree with TRBD2. The V and J ends lost 5 bases and 4 bases, in that order; junction bases with no gene match: 16. The germline CDR1 and CDR2 sequences are MNHEY and SMNVEV (reference sequence). This CDR3 has 18 residues. As DNA, the CDR3 is TGTGCCAGCAGTCTCGTAAGCGGGAGGGCCCTTGTAGGAGAGACCCAGTACTTC. Its translation: CASSLVSGRALVGETQYF.

The genes are TRBV2 and TRBJ2-1, with a tentative D call TRBD2 (6 bases). The CDR3 contains 10 residues. Per the germline V gene, CDR1 is SNHLY and CDR2 is FYNNEI. V lost 9 bases and J lost 13, with 13 bases in between. This CDR3 reads CASVSGVQFF. CDR3 nucleotides: TGTGCCAGTGTTTCGGGAGTTCAGTTCTTC.

The chain uses TRBV10-3 and TRBJ2-2; no firm D call. The CDR3 totals 11 residues. Germline CDR1 ENHRY, CDR2 SYGVKD. Between the trimmed V and J ends, which lost 9 bases and 4 bases, there was a span of 6 bases. The CDR3 sequence: CAISSTGELFF. The CDR3 region has the DNA TGTGCCATATCGAGCACCGGGGAGCTGTTTTTT.

The chain employs TRBV1 and TRBJ2-3; the table's D gene call, TRBD2, was not cross checked with the DNA. TRBV1 corresponds to a pseudogene. This CDR3 comprises 15 residues. Written as DNA, the CDR3 is TGCACCAGTCCGGTTGCGGGACCCTACACAGATACGCAGTATTTT. Its translation: CTSPVAGPYTDTQYF.